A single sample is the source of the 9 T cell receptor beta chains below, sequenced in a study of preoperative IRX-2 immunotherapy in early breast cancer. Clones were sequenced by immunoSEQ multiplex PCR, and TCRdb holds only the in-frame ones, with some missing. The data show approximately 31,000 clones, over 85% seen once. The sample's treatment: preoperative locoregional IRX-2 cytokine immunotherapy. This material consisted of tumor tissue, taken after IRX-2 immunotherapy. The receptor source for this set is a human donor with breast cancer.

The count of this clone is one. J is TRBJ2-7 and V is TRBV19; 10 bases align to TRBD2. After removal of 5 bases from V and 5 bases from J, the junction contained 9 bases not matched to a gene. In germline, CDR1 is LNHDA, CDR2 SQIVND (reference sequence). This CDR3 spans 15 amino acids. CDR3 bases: TGTGCCAGTAGTCCAACAGCGGGAGGGTTAAACGAGCAGTACTTC. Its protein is CASSPTAGGLNEQYF.

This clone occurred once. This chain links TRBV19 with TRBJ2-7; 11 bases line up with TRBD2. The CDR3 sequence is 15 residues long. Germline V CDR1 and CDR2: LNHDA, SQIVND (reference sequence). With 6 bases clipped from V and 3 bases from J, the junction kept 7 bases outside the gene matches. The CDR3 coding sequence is TGTGCCAGTAGGATGACTAGCGGGGCATACTACGAGCAGTACTTC. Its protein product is CASRMTSGAYYEQYF.

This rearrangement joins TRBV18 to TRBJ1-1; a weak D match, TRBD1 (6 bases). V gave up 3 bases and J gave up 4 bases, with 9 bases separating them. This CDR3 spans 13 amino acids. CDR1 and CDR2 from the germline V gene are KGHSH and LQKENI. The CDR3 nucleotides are TGTGCCAGCTCACCTCAGGGGTTCACTGAAGCTTTCTTT. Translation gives CASSPQGFTEAFF.

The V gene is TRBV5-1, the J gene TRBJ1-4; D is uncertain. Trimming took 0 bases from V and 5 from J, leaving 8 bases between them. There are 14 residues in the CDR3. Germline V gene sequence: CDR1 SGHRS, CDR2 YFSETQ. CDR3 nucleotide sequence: TGCGCCAGCAGCTTGGGGCTGGGGAATGAAAAACTGTTTTTT. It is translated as CASSLGLGNEKLFF.

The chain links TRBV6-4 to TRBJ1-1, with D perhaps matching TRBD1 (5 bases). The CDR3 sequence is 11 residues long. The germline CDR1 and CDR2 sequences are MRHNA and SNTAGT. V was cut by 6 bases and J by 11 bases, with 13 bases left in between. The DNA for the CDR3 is TGTGCCAGCAGGACGGACAAATTGGCTTTCTTT. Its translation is CASRTDKLAFF.

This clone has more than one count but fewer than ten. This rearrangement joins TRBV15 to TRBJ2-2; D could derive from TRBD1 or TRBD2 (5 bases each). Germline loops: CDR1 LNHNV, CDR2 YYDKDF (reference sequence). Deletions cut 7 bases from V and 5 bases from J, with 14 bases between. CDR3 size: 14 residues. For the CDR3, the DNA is TGTGCCACCAAAGCAGGGAGTAAGACCGGGGAGCTGTTTTTT. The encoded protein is CATKAGSKTGELFF.

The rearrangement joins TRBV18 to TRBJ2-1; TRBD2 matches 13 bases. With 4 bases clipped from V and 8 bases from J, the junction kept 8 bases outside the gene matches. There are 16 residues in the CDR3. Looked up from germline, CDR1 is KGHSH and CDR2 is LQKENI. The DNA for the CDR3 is TGTGCCAGCTCACGGGCGGGACTAGCGGGAAGTTATGAGCAGTTCTTC. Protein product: CASSRAGLAGSYEQFF.

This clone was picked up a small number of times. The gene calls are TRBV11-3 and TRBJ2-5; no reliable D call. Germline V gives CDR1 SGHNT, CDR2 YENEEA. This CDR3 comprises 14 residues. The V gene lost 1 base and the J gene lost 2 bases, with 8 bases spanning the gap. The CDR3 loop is CASSLVRSQETQYF. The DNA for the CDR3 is TGTGCCAGCAGCTTAGTTCGGTCTCAAGAGACCCAGTACTTC.

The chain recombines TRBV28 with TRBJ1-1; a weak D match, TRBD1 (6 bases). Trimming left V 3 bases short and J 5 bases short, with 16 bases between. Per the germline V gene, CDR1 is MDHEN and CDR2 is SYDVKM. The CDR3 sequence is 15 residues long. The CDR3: CASSFPGRGWTEAFF. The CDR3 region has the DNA TGTGCCAGCAGTTTTCCCGGCAGGGGATGGACTGAAGCTTTCTTT.